This is a list of T cell receptor beta chains from one sample in a study of OX40 agonist ivuxolimab in advanced cancers. The assay was immunoSEQ multiplex PCR, and TCRdb's table has in-frame clones only and misses some. This table holds some 130,000 clones, around 93% found once. The sequenced sample was CD4+ or CD8+ T cells sorted from blood, obtained in a trial of the OX40 agonist ivuxolimab. These receptors were collected from an adult with an advanced solid tumor such as melanoma, head and neck, liver or kidney cancer. Each CDR3 is given with its conserved first and last residue. A D gene is named only where the DNA matches it firmly. The size of a clone is reported for some rows only, either as once, few or many, or as a class for expanded clones.

D gene | clone size | J gene | V gene | CDR3 DNA | CDR3 protein
. | . | TRBJ1-5 | TRBV7-2 | TGTGCCAGCAGCTCGGAATATCAGCCCCAGCATTTT | CASSSEYQPQHF
. | . | TRBJ2-7 | TRBV28 | TGTGCCAGCAAAAGGCCCGAACGTTACGAGCAGTACTTC | CASKRPERYEQYF
TRBD1 | . | TRBJ1-6 | TRBV7-3 | TGTGCCAGCAGCTCGCCCGGGACAGCCATCGGGTATTCACCCCTCCACTTT | CASSSPGTAIGYSPLHF
TRBD2 | . | TRBJ2-1 | TRBV28 | TGTGCCAGCAGACCCGCCGGAGCGGGAACCTACAATGAGCAGTTCTTC | CASRPAGAGTYNEQFF
. | . | TRBJ1-1 | TRBV7-2 | TGTGCCAGCAGTTTCTACCCGACCGGGGGGCGGGACACTGAAGCTTTCTTT | CASSFYPTGGRDTEAFF
TRBD1 | few | TRBJ2-7 | TRBV5-1 | TGCGCCAGCAGCTTGGGGGGACAGGGCGGCGAGCAGTACTTC | CASSLGGQGGEQYF
. | . | TRBJ1-2 | TRBV5-4 | TGTGCCAGCAGCGGTGACGGACGCTTCAACTATGGCTACACCTTC | CASSGDGRFNYGYTF
TRBD1 | . | TRBJ2-5 | TRBV27 | TGTGCCAGCAGCCCGGACAGGAACCGCCAAGAGACCCAGTACTTC | CASSPDRNRQETQYF
TRBD2 | once | TRBJ2-3 | TRBV7-9 | TGTGCCAGCAGCCCCCCCCTAGCGGGGGGGCCAGATACGCAGTATTTT | CASSPPLAGGPDTQYF
. | . | TRBJ2-1 | TRBV5-1 | TGCGCCAGCAGCTTGTTGTCAGCGGAGATGGATGAGCAGTTCTTC | CASSLLSAEMDEQFF
. | . | TRBJ2-2 | TRBV12-5 | TGTGCTAGTGGTTTTAGCCTCCGCTTGGGGAGCACCGGGGAGCTGTTTTTT | CASGFSLRLGSTGELFF
. | . | TRBJ2-7 | TRBV6-1 | TGTGCCAGCACTTACAGGGTGGTGGGATACGAGCAGTACTTC | CASTYRVVGYEQYF
. | . | TRBJ1-5 | TRBV16 | TGTGCCAGCAGCCAATGGCGGGATCAGCCCCAGCATTTT | CASSQWRDQPQHF
TRBD1 | few | TRBJ1-5 | TRBV4-1 | TGCGCCAGCAGCCCTCCGGACAGGGTTCAGCCCCAGCATTTT | CASSPPDRVQPQHF
. | . | TRBJ2-7 | TRBV10-1 | TGCGCCAGCAGTGGGGTGGTATCGGGCGAGCAGTACTTC | CASSGVVSGEQYF
. | . | TRBJ2-7 | TRBV28 | TGTGCCAGCAGTTTGCCGGGGTTCTACGAGCAGTACTTC | CASSLPGFYEQYF
. | . | TRBJ1-3 | TRBV30 | TGTGCCTGGAATTTTGAAGCAAGCGGGACACCTAGCTCTGGAAACACCATATATTTT | CAWNFEASGTPSSGNTIYF
TRBD1 | . | TRBJ1-5 | TRBV4-1 | TGCGCCAGCAGCCAAGATCCGGGACAGTTCCACGCTGTTAATCAGCCCCAGCATTTT | CASSQDPGQFHAVNQPQHF
. | . | TRBJ2-3 | TRBV5-1 | TGCGCCAGCAGCTTGGGCGCCAGGTGTCGCACAGATACGCAGTATTTT | CASSLGARCRTDTQYF
TRBD1 | . | TRBJ1-1 | TRBV4-2 | TGTGCCAGCAGTGGAGACAGGGGGTTCACTGAAGCTTTCTTT | CASSGDRGFTEAFF
. | . | TRBJ1-4 | TRBV6-1 | TGTGCCAGCGCCAGGGGAGGGAGAAATGAAAAACTGTTTTTT | CASARGGRNEKLFF
. | . | TRBJ1-3 | TRBV7-2 | TGTGCCGGCAGCCAACAACGCTCTGGAAACACCATATATTTT | CAGSQQRSGNTIYF
. | once | TRBJ2-7 | TRBV9 | TGTGCCAGCAGCGTAGAACCCTCCCGAGACTACGAGCAGTACTTC | CASSVEPSRDYEQYF
. | . | TRBJ1-4 | TRBV6-5 | TGTGCCAGCAGTTCTACAGGGCGAGGTGGTGAAAAACTGTTTTTT | CASSSTGRGGEKLFF
TRBD2 | . | TRBJ2-5 | TRBV15 | TGTGCCACCAGCAGCGAACTAGCGGGGACCCAGTACTTC | CATSSELAGTQYF
. | . | TRBJ1-6 | TRBV5-1 | TGCGCCACCAGGGCTGGCGATAATTCACCCCTCCACTTT | CATRAGDNSPLHF
TRBD1 | . | TRBJ1-2 | TRBV7-2 | TGTGCCAGCAGCTTAGAGGCCCCGGGTAGAGGGGGCGGCTATGGCTACACCTTC | CASSLEAPGRGGGYGYTF
. | . | TRBJ2-7 | TRBV18 | TGTGCCAGCTCACCGAGCAGGGGAGACGAGCAGTACTTC | CASSPSRGDEQYF
TRBD1 | few | TRBJ1-2 | TRBV19 | TGTGCCAGTAGTATTCTCGGGGACAGGGTATATGGCTACACCTTC | CASSILGDRVYGYTF
TRBD2 | . | TRBJ2-7 | TRBV2 | TGTGCCAGCAGTGAACCTCGGGGGGGCGCTCCCTTTTACGAGCAGTACTTC | CASSEPRGGAPFYEQYF
. | . | TRBJ2-1 | TRBV5-6 | TGTGCCAGCAGCTTGGGGTGGGGTCAAATTTCCAATGAGCAGTTCTTC | CASSLGWGQISNEQFF
. | few | TRBJ1-5 | TRBV6-1 | TGTGCCAGCAGTGAAGGGACAATCACCTCCCAGCCCCAGCATTTT | CASSEGTITSQPQHF
. | . | TRBJ2-3 | TRBV28 | TGTGCCAGCAGTGGATCGTTGAACTCAGATACGCAGTATTTT | CASSGSLNSDTQYF